This T cell receptor (beta chain) was captured in a study of graft-versus-host responses after intestinal transplantation (dated by TCRdb to the early 2020s). Study-level background: Recipients received multivisceral, liver-intestinal, or isolated intestinal transplants. Graft-versus-host and host-versus-graft alloreactive T cell clones were tracked in the graft, circulation and bone marrow after intestinal transplantation using bulk TCR-beta CDR3 sequencing. The cohort enrolled about two dozen intestinal transplant recipients, one of whom was a retransplant, and a few patients without pretransplant specimens were excluded. Rather than going through the commercial service, samples from a few later patients were sequenced in-house on an Illumina MiSeq and processed with MiXCR. Donor T cell macrochimerism was defined as a peak of at least 4% donor T cells among recipient peripheral blood mononuclear cells. All recipients received anti-thymocyte globulin induction followed by maintenance tacrolimus and steroids for around 3 years. Alloreactive clones were identified by sequencing pre-transplant mixed lymphocyte reaction products and comparing them with unstimulated pre-transplant donor and recipient T cells. What the study reported, not specific to this receptor: GvH clones turned up in recipient bone marrow, with some appearing earlier in ileal mucosa or blood, a pattern consistent with an intestinal mucosal origin. Early after transplant, peak levels of circulating GvH clones were found to be associated with declines in HvG clones. In the allografts of patients with donor T cell macrochimerism, GvH to HvG T cell clonal ratios were high. The conclusions were limited by the relatively low number and heterogeneity of the intestinal transplant patients.

This clone came up a few times. No quality values exist for individual bases; no much larger clone is one base distant. Receptor libraries were prepared by the immunoSEQ multiplex PCR assay. For most patients, genomic DNA was isolated with the Qiagen DNeasy Blood and Tissue Kit and shipped frozen to Adaptive Biotechnologies for TCR sequencing. Adaptive Biotechnologies carried out high-throughput TCR-beta CDR3 sequencing of genomic DNA for most patients. Processing in the source paper ran as follows. Adaptive's ImmunoSEQ software supplied the TCR sequencing data for 15 to 20 patients, while MiXCR and VDJtools were used to process a few other patients. To correct CD4 versus CD8 sorting errors, any sequence found in both subsets at a frequency ratio below 5:1 was removed. CDR3 nucleotide sequences shared between donor and recipient were removed because the origin of such sequences could not be assigned. To count as alloreactive, a clone needed at least 2-fold expansion over unstimulated cells and a minimum CFSE-low frequency of 0.002% (template counts) or 0.001% (read counts). Clones were considered mappable if detected in sequenced pre-transplant spleen, lymph node, or MLR CFSE-low populations of the donor or recipient. Cumulative frequency of alloreactive clones was calculated as a percentage of all sequences weighted by copy number. TCRdb obtained this table from immuneACCESS and retained in-frame rearrangements with V and J assigned. These tables miss some clones; where compared with another copy, unresolved V genes account for less than half of the shortfall, and the remainder is unexplained. V and J calls and clone size are as listed in that table; D and trimming were resolved from the DNA. The sample contains about 21,000 clones, approximately 33% of them found a single time. The top ten constitute about 9% of the sample.

The CDR3 runs 13 amino acids, cysteine and phenylalanine included. Of all the DNA, just the CDR3 is kept, 39 bases in frame from base 1. A distance of 8 bases separates the germline ends of V and J, which lose 3 bases and 6 bases respectively. CDR1 and CDR2 were assigned from the germline V gene as SNHLY and FYNNEI. Reading the label with the study, this specimen's time point is: cells obtained before transplantation from donor or recipient. In mixed lymphocyte reactions, around 200,000 CFSE-labeled pre-transplant responders were plated with around 200,000 irradiated violet-dye-labeled stimulators and cultured for over five days. After the mixed lymphocyte reaction, proliferating CD3+CD4+CFSE-low and CD3+CD8+CFSE-low responder cells were FACS-sorted on a BD Influx sorter.

The TCR comes from a human patient who received an intestinal transplant. The starting material was alloreactive CD8+ T cells from a mixed lymphocyte reaction culture, obtained before intestinal transplant. Taken with the paper, the label for cell subset or site translates to: CFSE-low proliferating T cells sorted from approximately 6-day pre-transplant mixed lymphocyte reaction (GvH or HvG direction). The chain employs TRBV2 and TRBJ2-2, with no confidently assigned D gene. The encoded CDR3 is CASSDWVAGELFF. The sequence in DNA is TGTGCCAGCAGTGACTGGGTAGCCGGGGAGCTGTTTTTT. Beyond the CDR3, the reference TRBV2 and TRBJ2-2 genes provide the residues; the full variable domain reads: EPEVTQTPSHQVTQMGQEVILRCVPISNHLYFYWYRQILGQKVEFLVSFYNNEISEKSEIFDDQFSVERPDGSNFTLKIRSTKLEDSAMYFCASSDWVAGELFFGEGSRLTVL.